This TCR beta chain was recorded in a study of blood T cell repertoires in COVID-19. Study as a whole: Both acute and convalescent COVID-19 samples were obtained from the United States, Italy and Spain. The analysed material was cDNA or gDNA that came from T cells, B-cell-depleted T cells, or PBMCs.

Germline trimming cut 3 bases from V and 7 bases from J; bases unmatched to any gene: 8. Germline loops: CDR1 DFQATT, CDR2 SNEGSKA (reference sequence). The CDR3 length is 14 residues. Sequenced by immunoSEQ multiplex PCR; TCRdb stores in-frame clones only, minus some. Found here are approximately 25,000 clones, roughly 87% of them singletons; the top ten hold under 8.5%. This clonotype was sampled from a man aged 50 to 60 with active COVID-19. This sequence joins TRBV20-1 and TRBJ2-5, with 10 bases matching TRBD2. Sequencing was done on a sample of peripheral blood. The CDR3 reads CSASSGGSPGTQYF. DNA of the CDR3: TGCAGTGCTAGTAGCGGGGGGAGCCCCGGGACCCAGTACTTC.